This record covers a single TCR beta chain. Naive CD8 cells lacked CD45RO and underwent positive selection for CCR7, leaving out terminally differentiated effector memory CD45RA+ cells. The CDR3 has 13 residues. Germline CDR1 and CDR2: LNHDA and SQIVND (reference sequence). J was trimmed by 8 bases and V by 5 bases; bases with no gene match: 6. This sample is drawn from a study of shared clonotypes between healthy human individuals. Original data processing: Sequence data from immunoSEQ were junction-only and lacked quality scores; consequently, filtering differed. Generated by immunoSEQ multiplex PCR, the TCRdb table keeps only in-frame clones and is missing some. D and trimming were read from the DNA, whereas the V and J calls and clone size are those reported in that table. The table shows more than 2 million clones, with less than 95% occurring only once.

Sequenced material: naive CD8+ T cells sorted from blood. The sequence came from a young man in good health. This chain links TRBV19 with TRBJ1-2; 9 nucleotides line up with TRBD1. The CDR3 loop reads CASSWGTGSGYTF. In DNA, the CDR3 is TGTGCCAGTAGTTGGGGGACAGGGAGCGGCTACACCTTC.